These 11 T cell receptor beta chains were sequenced from one sample in a study of tumor and adjacent non-tumor tissue in lung cancer (dated by TCRdb to the late 2010s). The library was built by means of multiplex PCR. The sequencing machine was an Illumina HiSeq 2500. TCRbeta libraries were constructed through three rounds of nested PCR with primers (Table S4) according to protocols modified from ARM-PCR. The raw public reads went through TCRdb reprocessing: fastp at Q25, MiXCR clone calling, in-frame beta chains kept. Every distinct CDR3 protein forms one entry, paired with its most common genes and DNA. Within this sample are 90,000 to 120,000 distinct CDR3 sequences, with 60% to 80% of them counted one time only. The top ten clonotypes cover approximately 18% of the sample. RNA was isolated from bulk, unsorted tissue, and RNA quality was assessed with a NanoDrop ND-1000 and an Agilent 2100. Normal lung samples were distant non-tumor tissue taken more than 3 cm from the tumor edge.

Sequenced input: distant non-tumor lung tissue. Receptor source: a man aged 30 to 45 with non-small cell lung cancer.

Turning to this clonotype: The junction does not match germline at one end; this may be a read error. J is TRBJ2-7 and V is TRBV11-2; D unresolved. There are 16 residues in the CDR3. Germline V gives CDR1 SGHAT, CDR2 FQNNGV. CDR3 DNA: TGTGCCAGTAGCTTAGGGTTTATCGGCTCCTCCTACGAGCAGTACTTC. Amino acids: CASSLGFIGSSYEQYF. The full variable domain, its missing parts supplied by reference TRBV11-2 and TRBJ2-7, is EAGVAQSPRYKIIEKRQSVAFWCNPISGHATLYWYQQILGQGPKLLIQFQNNGVVDDSQLPKDRFSAERLKGVDSTLKIQPAKLEDSAVYLCASSLGFIGSSYEQYFGPGTRLTVT.

The chain links TRBV11-3 to TRBJ2-7; D might be TRBD2 (5 bases). V lost 4 bases and J 11 bases, leaving 24 bases between the germline ends. Germline-derived CDR1 and CDR2 are SGHNT and YENEEA. The CDR3 has 15 amino acids. Here the CDR3 DNA reads TGTGCCAGCAGCTCAACGACTACAGAAAACGAGTGGGAGTACTTC. Amino acids: CASSSTTTENEWEYF.

This clonotype was seen more than once but under ten times. DNA for the CDR3: TGTGCCAGCAGCCCCAACCGGGTAGGGCACTACGAGCAGTACTTC. This translates into CASSPNRVGHYEQYF. The chain is built from TRBV11-2 and TRBJ2-7; D is undetermined. The germline V gene has CDR1 SGHAT and CDR2 FQNNGV. The CDR3 consists of 15 residues. V was cut by 5 bases and J by 3 bases, with 17 bases left in between.

This clonotype was counted between two and nine times. Compared with germline, one end of the junction differs, possibly owing to a read error. The chain has TRBV6-5 and TRBJ2-1; D is possibly TRBD1 or TRBD2 (5 bases each). Germline lookup yields CDR1 MNHEY and CDR2 SVGAGI. This CDR3 has 12 amino acids. CDR3 amino acids: CASGDQGDDQFF. CDR3 bases: TGTGCCAGCGGTGACCAGGGAGATGATCAGTTCTTC.

Points on this clonotype: The junction shows a germline mismatch at one end, possibly a read error. V usage is TRBV20-1 and J usage is TRBJ2-1, with 12 bases fitting TRBD2. Looked up from germline, CDR1 is DFQATT and CDR2 is SNEGSKA (reference sequence). This CDR3 spans 17 amino acids. CDR3: CSTPGLAGSLSYNEQLF. For the CDR3, the DNA is TGCAGCACCCCGGGACTAGCGGGTTCCCTCTCCTACAATGAGCAGCTCTTC.

This clonotype was seen at least ten times. The chain recombines TRBV6-6 with TRBJ2-3; D unclear. Germline V gene lookup returns CDR1 MNHNY and CDR2 SVGAGI (reference sequence). V lost 8 bases and J lost 1, with 10 bases in between. The CDR3 runs 13 residues. CDR3 coding DNA: TGTGCCAGCTGGATAGAAGGCACAGATACGCAGTATTTT. Translating it yields CASWIEGTDTQYF.

As for this clonotype: At one boundary the junction diverges from the germline segment, which might be a read error. This sequence joins TRBV4-3 and TRBJ2-2; D possibly matches TRBD1 or TRBD2 (5 bases each). This CDR3 has 15 residues. Germline CDR1 reads LGHNA; CDR2 reads YSLEER. The chain's CDR3 is CAGSHDNGANGELFF. CDR3 coding DNA: TGCGCCGGCAGCCACGATAACGGGGCGAACGGGGAGCTGTTTTTT.

This clonotype showed up many times. The rearrangement links TRBV28 to TRBJ2-4; D is ambiguous. This CDR3 is 17 amino acids long. The germline gives CDR1 MDHEN, CDR2 SYDVKM. V was pared by 3 bases and J by 0 bases, with 15 bases between. CDR3 DNA: TGTGCCAGCAGTTTGTTGCGTGGGCATATAGCCAAAAACATTCAGTACTTC. Protein: CASSLLRGHIAKNIQYF.

In this sample, this clonotype turned up many times. The chain uses TRBV4-1 and TRBJ1-1, with D unresolved. Between the trimmed V and J ends, which lost 0 bases and 5 bases, there was a span of 13 bases. The germline V gene encodes CDR1 MGHRA and CDR2 YSYEKL. There are 15 residues in the CDR3. CDR3 in DNA: TGCGCCAGCAGCCAAGAGGTGGCAGGCTTAACTGAAGCTTTCTTT. Its translation: CASSQEVAGLTEAFF.

As regards this clonotype: The junction shows a germline mismatch at one end, possibly a read error. The V gene is TRBV12-5, the J gene TRBJ2-2, with TRBD2 matching 12 bases. The CDR3 extends over 16 amino acids. Germline assignment: CDR1 LGHNT and CDR2 FRNRAP. The CDR3 reads CASGSGTSGFNGEPFF. The CDR3 coding sequence is TGTGCTAGTGGTTCTGGGACTAGCGGGTTCAACGGGGAGCCGTTTTTT.

The sample holds many counts of this clonotype. The DNA of the CDR3 is TGTGCTAGTGGTTTTAGCGGGAGGGCCGAAAATGAGCAGTTCTTC. Protein sequence: CASGFSGRAENEQFF. The chain combines TRBV12-5 with TRBJ2-1; TRBD2 agrees at 11 bases. Losses at the gene ends were 3 bases for V and 7 bases for J; bases not matched to a gene: 5. Germline CDR1 reads LGHNT; CDR2 reads FRNRAP. The CDR3 extends over 15 amino acids.